A single sample is the source of the 29 T cell receptor beta chains below, sequenced in a study of blood T cells in healthy people across ages. The use of a sample-barcoded 5' primer and a J-beta primer mix characterized a second PCR of roughly 6 to 11 cycles. TCRdb itself ran the 5' RACE reads through MiXCR, one entry per CDR3 protein. The table shows 2 million or so distinct CDR3 sequences, with around 50% occurring only once. The sequenced material came from blood. The receptors stem from a woman aged 35 to 49 in good health.

The chain carries TRBV28 and TRBJ2-5; D unclear. V was cut by 10 bases and J by 11 bases, with 26 bases left in between. Germline assignment: CDR1 MDHEN and CDR2 SYDVKM. The CDR3 runs to 14 residues. For the CDR3, the DNA is TGTGCCACCTTCAAACGGGTCTCCTACAATGAGCAGTACTTC. Its protein product is CATFKRVSYNEQYF.

This clonotype was found many times. The J gene is TRBJ2-5, the V gene TRBV9; no clear D. Germline assignment: CDR1 SGDLS and CDR2 YYNGEE. V lost 3 bases and J lost 0, with 9 bases in between. This CDR3 region has 14 residues. The CDR3 reads CASSAVRDQETQYF. As DNA, the CDR3 is TGTGCCAGCAGCGCGGTCCGGGACCAAGAGACCCAGTACTTC.

This clonotype was found a few times. The chain carries TRBV4-3 and TRBJ1-2; possible D gene TRBD1, 6 bases. The germline V and J ends were trimmed by 0 bases and 2 bases, with 10 bases remaining between them. The CDR3 covers 15 residues. In germline, CDR1 is LGHNA, CDR2 YSLEER. The CDR3 sequence: CASSQDGGLNYGYTF. The CDR3 nucleotides read TGCGCCAGCAGCCAAGACGGGGGCCTAAACTATGGCTACACCTTC.

On this clonotype itself: The CDR3 carries no conserved terminal phenylalanine or tryptophan, so it likely arises from a read error. The chain joins TRBV24-1 to TRBJ2-3; TRBD1 agrees at 7 bases. The CDR3 consists of 16 residues. The ends lost 4 bases at V and 0 bases at J; junction bases unmatched: 6. The germline CDR1 and CDR2 sequences are KGHDR and SFDVKD. The chain's CDR3 is CATSDPGQLSTDTQYL. The CDR3 DNA reads TGTGCCACCAGTGACCCGGGACAGCTAAGCACAGATACGCAGTATCTT.

Only one count was recorded for this clonotype. The chain is built from TRBV20-1 and TRBJ2-3; D may be TRBD2 (6 bases). There are 16 residues in the CDR3. V dropped 0 bases and J dropped 2 bases, with 15 bases sitting between them. Per the germline V gene, CDR1 is DFQATT and CDR2 is SNEGSKA (reference sequence). CDR3 DNA sequence: TGCAGTGCTAGAGATCGTAGCGGCGGGGTCACAGATACGCAGTATTTT. As protein: CSARDRSGGVTDTQYF.

The V and J genes are TRBV15 and TRBJ2-5; D unresolved. V shed 4 bases and J shed 3 bases, with 9 bases lying between them. This CDR3 has 13 residues. From germline, CDR1 is LNHNV and CDR2 YYDKDF (reference sequence). The CDR3 nucleotides are TGTGCCACCAGCACTAACGGAGAAGAGACCCAGTACTTC. Translation gives CATSTNGEETQYF.

CDR3 in amino acids: CSASSGPREGNEKLFF. CDR3 nucleotides: TGCAGTGCTAGTTCCGGGCCTCGGGAGGGTAATGAAAAACTGTTTTTT. The V call is TRBV20-1, the J call TRBJ1-4; D is unresolved. This CDR3 is built from 16 residues. V lost 3 bases to trimming and J lost 4 bases, with 18 bases between them. Germline V CDR1 and CDR2: DFQATT, SNEGSKA (reference sequence).

This clonotype occurred a few times. The chain uses TRBV4-1 and TRBJ2-3; TRBD2 agrees at 8 bases. Germline values: CDR1 MGHRA, CDR2 YSYEKL. J gave up 0 bases and V 4 bases, and 9 bases lay outside the gene matches. The CDR3 contains 17 residues. The CDR3 reads CASSPHPPGGSTDTQYF. CDR3 DNA: TGCGCCAGCAGCCCCCATCCCCCGGGGGGGAGCACAGATACGCAGTATTTT.

The rearrangement links TRBV7-2 to TRBJ2-5; possible D gene TRBD1, 7 bases. Matching the DNA end better, TRBJ2-7 makes the J call doubtful. CDR1 and CDR2 from the germline V gene are SGHTA and FQGNSA. CDR3 length equals 16 residues. This chain's CDR3 is CASSPIPATGTGEQYF. The CDR3 nucleotides read TGTGCCAGCAGCCCGATCCCAGCGACAGGGACTGGCGAGCAGTACTTC.

The genes are TRBV7-3 and TRBJ2-7; TRBD2 agrees at 10 bases. The J call could be wrong; TRBJ2-5 is a better fit for the DNA end. Per the germline V gene, CDR1 is SGHTA and CDR2 is FQGTGA. The CDR3 runs 14 residues. The CDR3 DNA follows: TGTGCCAGCAGCCCCCAGGGACTAGCGGAGACCCAGTACTTC. It codes for CASSPQGLAETQYF.

CDR3 sequence reads: CASSYPLDSGWTRDSYNEQFF. The CDR3 DNA follows: TGTGCCAGCAGTTACCCCCTGGATAGCGGGTGGACTAGAGACTCCTACAATGAGCAGTTCTTC. The V gene is TRBV6-2 or TRBV6-3, the J gene TRBJ2-1; 7 bases agree with TRBD2. The CDR3 totals 21 residues. Per germline, CDR1 MNHEY and CDR2 SVGEGT. With V trimmed by 2 bases and J by 0 bases, 19 bases remained unmatched.

On this clonotype itself: An end of the junction does not agree with germline; a read error may underlie this. This chain joins TRBV7-2 and TRBJ2-1; 10 positions agree with TRBD2. This CDR3 has 17 residues. Germline V gene sequence: CDR1 SGHTA, CDR2 FQGNSA. The CDR3 DNA is TGTGCCAGCAGCCACTACCCGGGACTAGCGTCCTACAATGAGGAGTTCTTC. The encoded protein is CASSHYPGLASYNEEFF. The full variable domain, its missing parts supplied by reference TRBV7-2 and TRBJ2-1, is GAGVSQSPSNKVTEKGKDVELRCDPISGHTALYWYRQSLGQGLEFLIYFQGNSAPDKSGLPSDRFSAERTGGSVSTLTIQRTQQEDSAVYLCASSHYPGLASYNEEFFGPGTRLTVL.

This clonotype appeared a few times. The chain uses TRBV12-3 or TRBV12-4 and TRBJ1-2; maybe TRBD1 (5 bases). The CDR3 consists of 14 residues. Trimming shortened V by 3 bases and J by 4 bases, and 12 bases separated the two germline ends. Here the CDR3 reads CASSFKGQSYGYTF. The CDR3 DNA is TGTGCCAGCAGTTTTAAGGGGCAGTCCTATGGCTACACCTTC.

V usage is TRBV5-4 and J usage is TRBJ1-2; perhaps TRBD1 as D (6 bases). V was shortened by 0 bases and J by 3 bases, with 12 bases between the two germline ends. The CDR3 length is 15 residues. Germline V CDR1 and CDR2: SGHNT, YYREEE (reference sequence). CDR3: CASSLVVRGDYGYTF. The CDR3 nucleotides are TGTGCCAGCAGCTTGGTGGTCAGGGGAGACTATGGCTACACCTTC.

J is TRBJ2-5 and V is TRBV24-1, with 11 bases that match TRBD1. Trimming at V came to 3 bases and at J to 0 bases, leaving 5 bases not matched to a gene. The germline CDR1 and CDR2 sequences are KGHDR and SFDVKD. CDR3 size: 17 residues. CDR3 nucleotides: TGTGCCACCAGTGATCCTCCGGGACAGGGGGACCAAGAGACCCAGTACTTC. Translated: CATSDPPGQGDQETQYF.

This clonotype has a handful of counts. The rearrangement joins TRBV7-3 to TRBJ1-6, with TRBD1 identical over 11 bases. V dropped 6 bases and J dropped 7; count of bases not matched to a gene: 8. Germline CDR1 and CDR2: SGHTA and FQGTGA. The CDR3 covers 16 residues. The CDR3 nucleotides read TGTGCCAGCAGTTTAGGACAGGGGGCGAGGAATTCACCCCTCCACTTT. Translated: CASSLGQGARNSPLHF.

The V and J genes are TRBV12-3 or TRBV12-4 and TRBJ1-5; D remains ambiguous. Trimming shortened V by 7 bases and J by 3 bases, and 10 bases separated the two germline ends. The CDR3 has 13 residues. The CDR3 coding sequence is TGTGCCAGCACCTACGGGCACAATCAGCCCCAGCATTTT. It yields the protein CASTYGHNQPQHF.

This chain joins TRBV2 and TRBJ1-2; 7 bases map to TRBD1. This CDR3 is built from 15 residues. The V and J ends lost 3 bases and 4 bases, in that order; junction bases with no gene match: 8. CDR1 is SNHLY, CDR2 FYNNEI, per germline. The CDR3, as DNA: TGTGCCAGCAGTGAGCAGGGGGGTCCACTCTATGGCTACACCTTC. Translated, it gives CASSEQGGPLYGYTF.

The chain combines TRBV27 with TRBJ1-6, with unresolved D. CDR1 MNHEY and CDR2 SMNVEV come from the germline V gene (reference sequence). Trimming removed 4 bases at V and 6 bases at J, with 19 bases between. This CDR3 is 17 amino acids long. CDR3 in amino acids: CASSSSPALSGNSPLHF. Here the CDR3 DNA reads TGTGCCAGCAGTTCCTCACCCGCTCTGAGCGGTAATTCACCCCTCCACTTT.

V usage is TRBV11-2 and J usage is TRBJ1-3, with D perhaps TRBD1 (5 bases). V was shortened by 5 bases and J by 4 bases, with 18 bases between the two germline ends. Looked up from germline, CDR1 is SGHAT and CDR2 is FQNNGV. There are 16 residues in the CDR3. The CDR3 protein is CASSLISGGLGNTIYF. The CDR3, as DNA: TGTGCCAGCAGCCTTATCTCGGGGGGATTGGGAAACACCATATATTTT.

This clonotype has just a few counts. The rearrangement links TRBV6-2 or TRBV6-3 to TRBJ2-7, with D perhaps assigned TRBD1 or TRBD2 (5 bases each). Germline V gene data show CDR1 as MNHEY and CDR2 as SVGEGT. Trimming removed 0 bases at V and 0 bases at J, with 9 bases between. The CDR3 sequence is 15 residues long. CDR3 region: CASSYSWGSSYEQYF. The CDR3 DNA follows: TGTGCCAGCAGTTACTCGTGGGGGAGCTCCTACGAGCAGTACTTC.

This chain links TRBV5-1 with TRBJ2-7; a possible D gene is TRBD1 (6 bases). The last part of the DNA fits TRBJ2-1 better; the J call may be wrong. The CDR3 extends over 14 amino acids. CDR1 is SGHRS, CDR2 YFSETQ, per germline. The CDR3 DNA reads as TGCGCCAGCAGCGTACGGGACATGGGCAATGAGCAGTTCTTC. As protein: CASSVRDMGNEQFF.

On this clonotype: A much larger clone differs from this one at a single base, so this may be a read error. The CDR3 nucleotides read TGTGCCAGCACCAAAGAGGGAGGGTACGGGGCGCAGTATTTT. Translation: CASTKEGGYGAQYF. This rearrangement joins TRBV3-1 to TRBJ2-3; 7 nucleotides match TRBD2. Looked up from germline, CDR1 is LGHDT and CDR2 is YNNKEL (reference sequence). This CDR3 has 14 amino acids. V gave up 7 bases and J gave up 10 bases; unmatched junction bases: 14.

The CDR3, as DNA: TGTGCCAGTAGTATAGGGCAGACAACAAAAAACATTCAGTACTTC. As protein: CASSIGQTTKNIQYF. The V gene is TRBV19, the J gene TRBJ2-5; D uncertain. The J call is in doubt because the DNA end fits TRBJ2-4 better. This CDR3 region has 15 residues. The germline V gene has CDR1 LNHDA and CDR2 SQIVND (reference sequence).

This chain connects TRBV2 to TRBJ2-5, with 7 bases that match TRBD1. Germline loops: CDR1 SNHLY, CDR2 FYNNEI. J gave up 5 bases and V 6 bases, and 12 bases lay outside the gene matches. The CDR3 has 15 residues. The CDR3 DNA reads TGTGCCAGCAGCCCGACAGGGCTGGATGCGGAGACCCAGTACTTC. This translates into CASSPTGLDAETQYF.

The chain combines TRBV12-3 or TRBV12-4 with TRBJ2-5; 16 positions match TRBD2. The CDR3 sequence is 18 residues long. J was trimmed by 0 bases and V by 7 bases; bases with no gene match: 8. The chain's CDR3 is CASTPGTSGGAYQETQYF. The DNA of the CDR3 is TGTGCCAGCACCCCTGGGACTAGCGGGGGGGCGTACCAAGAGACCCAGTACTTC.

The V and J genes are TRBV15 and TRBJ1-2; D call uncertain. V lost 0 bases and J lost 0, with 8 bases in between. In germline, CDR1 is LNHNV, CDR2 YYDKDF (reference sequence). This CDR3 contains 15 residues. CDR3 in amino acids: CATSRESATNYGYTF. DNA for the CDR3: TGTGCCACCAGCAGAGAATCGGCTACTAACTATGGCTACACCTTC.

Written as DNA, the CDR3 is TGTGCCAGCAGTTCCTTGGGACAGGGGTCGAAAGAGACCCAGTACTTC. Protein product: CASSSLGQGSKETQYF. V is TRBV6-5 and J is TRBJ2-5, with 10 bases that match TRBD1. The CDR3 length is 16 residues. The V gene end was trimmed by 4 bases and the J gene end by 3 bases; junction bases not matched to a gene: 8. The germline V gene has CDR1 MNHEY and CDR2 SVGAGI.

To note about this clonotype: This may be a read error, as it is one base from a much larger clone. The chain combines TRBV20-1 with TRBJ2-1; TRBD2 matches at 9 bases. Germline V gives CDR1 DFQATT, CDR2 SNEGSKA (reference sequence). The CDR3 is 14 amino acids. In DNA, the CDR3 is TGCAGTGCTAACGCGGGGGGGCGTGACAAGGAGCAGTTCTTC. This translates into CSANAGGRDKEQFF.